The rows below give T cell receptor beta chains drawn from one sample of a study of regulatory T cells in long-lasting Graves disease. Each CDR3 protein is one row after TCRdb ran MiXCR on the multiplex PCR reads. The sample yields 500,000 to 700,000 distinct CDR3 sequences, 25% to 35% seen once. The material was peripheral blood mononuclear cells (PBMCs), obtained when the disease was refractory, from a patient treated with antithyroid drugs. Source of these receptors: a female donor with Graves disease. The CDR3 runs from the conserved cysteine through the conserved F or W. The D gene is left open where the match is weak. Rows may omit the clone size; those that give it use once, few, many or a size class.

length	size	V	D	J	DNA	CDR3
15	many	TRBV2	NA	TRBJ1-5	TGTGCCAGCAGTGCGGGGATTCATAGCAATCAGCCCCAGCATTTT	CASSAGIHSNQPQHF
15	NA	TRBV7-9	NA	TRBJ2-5	TGTGCCAGCATCCCAAGGGGCCTGGGAGGAGAGACCCAGTACTTC	CASIPRGLGGETQYF
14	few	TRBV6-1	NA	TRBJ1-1	TGTGCCAGCCGGCCCCACGACAGGACGGCTGAAGCTTTCTTT	CASRPHDRTAEAFF
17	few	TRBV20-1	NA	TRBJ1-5	TGCAGTGCTAGAGATCCGTCGCAGGGTCAAGCCAATCAGCCCCAGCATTTT	CSARDPSQGQANQPQHF
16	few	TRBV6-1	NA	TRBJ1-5	TGTGCCAGCAGGCCCCGTTCCGGCGGGAGCAATCAGCCCCAGCATTTT	CASRPRSGGSNQPQHF
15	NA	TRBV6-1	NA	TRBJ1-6	TGTGCCAGCATTTTAGGGGGGGGGTATAATTCACCCCTCCACTTT	CASILGGGYNSPLHF
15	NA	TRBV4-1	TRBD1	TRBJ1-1	TGCGCCAGCAGCCAAGTTGGGGACAGGGATACTGAAGCTTTCTTT	CASSQVGDRDTEAFF
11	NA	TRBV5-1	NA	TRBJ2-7	TGCGCCAGCAGCTTGGTCGACGAGCAGTACTTC	CASSLVDEQYF
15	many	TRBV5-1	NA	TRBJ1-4	TGTGCCAGCAGCGTAACAGGCACAACTAATGAAAAACTGTTTTTT	CASSVTGTTNEKLFF
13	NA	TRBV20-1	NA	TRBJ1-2	TGCAGTGCCATCTCCGCGGCTACCTATGGCTACACCTTC	CSAISAATYGYTF
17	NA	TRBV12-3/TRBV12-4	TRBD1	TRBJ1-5	TGTGCCAGCAGTTCCGGACAGGGGCCCAGCCGCAATCAGCCCCAGCATTTT	CASSSGQGPSRNQPQHF
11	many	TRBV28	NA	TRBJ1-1	TGTGCCAGCATCTCTACGTCGGAAGCTTTCTTT	CASISTSEAFF
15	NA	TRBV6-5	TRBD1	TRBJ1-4	TGTGCCAGCAGTTACGCGGGGACAGCTAATGAAAAACTGTTTTTT	CASSYAGTANEKLFF
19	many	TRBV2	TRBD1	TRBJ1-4	TGTGCCAGCGGCGAAACCAGGGGGCAATTAAACCGATTTAGGGAAAAACTGTTTTTT	CASGETRGQLNRFREKLFF
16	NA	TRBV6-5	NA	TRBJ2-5	TGTGCCAGCAGTTTCCTCACGACATTCAGGTTGGAGACCCAGTACTTC	CASSFLTTFRLETQYF
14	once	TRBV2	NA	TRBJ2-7	TGTGCCAGCAGTGACGTCCTGCTGCACCCCGAGCAGTACTTC	CASSDVLLHPEQYF
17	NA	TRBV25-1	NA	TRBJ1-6	TGTGCCAGCAGTGAATCCTCGGGGATCGGGTATAATTCACCCCTCCACTTT	CASSESSGIGYNSPLHF
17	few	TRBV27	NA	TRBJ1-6	TGTGCCAGCACCCTTACGTTAGGCTTTCCGAGGAATTCACCCCTCCACTTT	CASTLTLGFPRNSPLHF
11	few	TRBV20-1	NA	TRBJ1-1	TGCAGTGCCCAAGGGGCCTTTGAAGCTTTCTTT	CSAQGAFEAFF
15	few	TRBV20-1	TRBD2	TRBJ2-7	TGCAGTGCTAGAGGCCCTAGCGGGAGTGTGTACGAGCAGTACTTC	CSARGPSGSVYEQYF
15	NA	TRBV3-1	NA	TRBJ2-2	TGTGCCAGCAGGCCCAGGGGTGATCGGACCGGGGAGCTGTTTTTT	CASRPRGDRTGELFF
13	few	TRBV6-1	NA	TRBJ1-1	TGTGCCTGCTTAGCTAAGGGCCCCCCTGAAGCTTTCTTT	CACLAKGPPEAFF
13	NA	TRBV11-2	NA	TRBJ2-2	TGTGCCTCCCAGGGGGGATTCGCCGGGGAGCTGTTTTTT	CASQGGFAGELFF
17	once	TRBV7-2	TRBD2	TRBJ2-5	TGTGCCAGCAGCTTAGAGGGGGCTAGCGGGAGTGGAGAGACCCAGTACTTC	CASSLEGASGSGETQYF
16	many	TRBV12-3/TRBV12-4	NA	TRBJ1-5	TGTGCCAGCAGTCCCACCCGAAGGGCGCGCAATCAGCCCCAGCATTTT	CASSPTRRARNQPQHF
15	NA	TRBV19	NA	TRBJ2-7	TGTGCCAGTAGTAACCCTGGACTCGCCCCCGCCGAGCAGTACTTC	CASSNPGLAPAEQYF
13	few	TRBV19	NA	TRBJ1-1	TGTGCCAGTACCCCCGGGTGGAACACTGAAGCTTTCTTT	CASTPGWNTEAFF